The entry below gives a single T cell receptor (beta chain) sequence along with its context. The data derive from a study of technical replicates of blood from several donors. Some clones are missing from TCRdb's copy, which holds only in-frame ones; the method was immunoSEQ multiplex PCR. The sample lists around 97,000 clones; about 95% were seen once. V gave up 3 bases and J gave up 1 base, with 10 bases separating them. CDR1 is SGHVS and CDR2 is FQNEAQ in the germline V gene. CDR3 length: 14 residues. Sequences were obtained from T cells isolated from PBMCs. The receptor comes from a human donor in good health. The rearrangement joins TRBV7-8 to TRBJ2-7; a weak D match, TRBD2 (6 bases). The CDR3 nucleotides are TGTGCCAGCAGCTTGGCGACTAGTTCCTACGAGCAGTACTTC. It is translated as CASSLATSSYEQYF.